The T cell receptor (beta chain) under discussion was sequenced for a study of T cell responses to AZD1222 COVID-19 vaccine. Background on the study: Doses given second, at about 4 or about 12 weeks, were pooled.

The V and J ends lost 0 bases and 1 base respectively, with 9 bases between them. The CDR3 runs 14 residues. CDR1 GTSNPN and CDR2 SVGIG come from the germline V gene (reference sequence). Sequencing was performed with immunoSEQ multiplex PCR; in TCRdb, only in-frame clones are kept and a portion is missing. The repertoire holds some 84,000 clones, with over 80% as singletons. Study-wide results and limits: Repertoires were sampled only after the peak T cell response.

Regarding this clone: Its antigen is not identified.

The TCR was taken from an adult in good health. This sequence joins TRBV30 and TRBJ1-2, with D possibly being TRBD1 (5 bases). The input for sequencing was peripheral blood, taken on day 0 of AZD1222 vaccination. The CDR3 sequence is CAWSVGGHNYGYTF. CDR3 DNA sequence: TGTGCCTGGAGTGTGGGTGGACATAACTATGGCTACACCTTC.